This T cell receptor (beta chain) was identified in a study of shared clonotypes between healthy human individuals. The table came from immunoSEQ multiplex PCR; TCRdb's copy has only in-frame clones and leaves some out. The sample records over 1.4 million clones, roughly 96% being singletons. Whole-study results and caveats: Few donors limited the genetic and exposure-history diversity represented.

This clone was detected once. Its antigen is still unknown. Other DNA sequences in this sample translate to the same CDR3. This CDR3 region has 13 residues. Germline lookup yields CDR1 MNHEY and CDR2 SMNVEV (reference sequence). V was pared by 6 bases and J by 3 bases, with 11 bases between. The chain employs TRBV27 and TRBJ1-1, with a possible D match to TRBD1 (6 bases). Sequences were obtained from naive CD4+ T cells sorted from blood. The subset: CD45RA+ positively selected. The receptor comes from a man aged 25-45 years in good health. This chain's CDR3 is CASRLDRYTEAFF. The CDR3, as DNA: TGTGCCAGCAGGCTAGACAGGTACACTGAAGCTTTCTTT.